This T cell receptor (beta chain) was recovered during a study of blood T cell repertoires in COVID-19. This CDR3 spans 16 amino acids. With V trimmed by 3 bases and J by 4 bases, 6 bases remained unmatched. CDR1 SGDLS and CDR2 YYNGEE come from the germline V gene. Authors' processing steps: The assay estimated nucleated cells by amplifying reference gene primers. Sequencing used immunoSEQ multiplex PCR; TCRdb keeps in-frame clones, though not all of them. Clone size and V and J calls were adopted from that table, with D and trimming inferred from the DNA. The top ten clones hold about 3% of a sample with over 250,000 clones, about 88% of them seen once.

The source material was PBMCs or T cells enriched from blood (not recorded which). The chain is built from TRBV9 and TRBJ1-5; 11 nucleotides agree with TRBD1. The receptor's source is a woman in her forties or fifties who had recovered from COVID-19. CDR3 protein: CASSAGQGGQNQPQHF. DNA of the CDR3: TGTGCCAGCAGCGCGGGACAGGGGGGGCAGAATCAGCCCCAGCATTTT.